These 30 T cell receptor beta chains share one sample of origin, sequenced in a study of coeliac disease. Data came from immunoSEQ multiplex PCR; TCRdb stores just in-frame clones and leaves some out. In the table there are about 4,400 clones, about 70% of which are singletons. The source material was lamina propria lymphocytes from the gut. The receptor set was obtained from a woman between 18 and 29 years old with active celiac disease.

This sequence joins TRBV15 and TRBJ2-5; 11 bases map to TRBD1. Germline CDR1 and CDR2: LNHNV and YYDKDF (reference sequence). The CDR3 loop spans 17 amino acids. Germline trimming cut 5 bases from V and 8 bases from J; bases unmatched to any gene: 16. The CDR3 sequence: CATSWRTGGSPIGTQYF. Here the CDR3 DNA reads TGTGCCACCAGCTGGCGGACAGGGGGCTCCCCTATCGGCACCCAGTACTTC.

V is TRBV18 and J is TRBJ2-7; 14 bases map to TRBD2. Germline loops: CDR1 KGHSH, CDR2 LQKENI. The CDR3 has 14 amino acids. The J segment lost 6 bases and the V segment lost 5 bases, leaving 3 bases of the junction unmatched. The CDR3 DNA reads as TGTGCCAGCTCATCCGGGACTAGCGGGAGCGAGCAGTACTTC. Its translation: CASSSGTSGSEQYF.

This chain links TRBV5-6 with TRBJ2-1; 9 nucleotides agree with TRBD2. The J segment lost 8 bases and the V segment lost 5 bases, leaving 11 bases of the junction unmatched. The germline gives CDR1 SGHDT, CDR2 YYEEEE. This CDR3 has 15 amino acids. The CDR3 region is CASRWAGGPYHEQFF. In nucleotides, the CDR3 is TGTGCCAGCAGATGGGCGGGAGGGCCTTACCATGAGCAGTTCTTC.

The genes are TRBV27 and TRBJ2-3, with TRBD2 matching over 14 bases. J was trimmed by 2 bases and V by 5 bases; bases with no gene match: 3. The CDR3 has 16 residues. CDR1 is MNHEY and CDR2 is SMNVEV in the germline V gene (reference sequence). The DNA for the CDR3 is TGTGCCAGCAGTGCGGGACTAGCGGGGGCCACAGATACGCAGTATTTT. Translated: CASSAGLAGATDTQYF.

This chain joins TRBV5-1 and TRBJ2-3, with 8 nucleotides matching TRBD2. CDR1 and CDR2 from the germline V gene are SGHRS and YFSETQ. The CDR3 has 14 amino acids. J gave up 4 bases and V 5 bases, and 6 bases lay outside the gene matches. The CDR3 loop reads CASRSGSLADTQYF. The CDR3 DNA follows: TGCGCCAGCAGGAGCGGGAGTCTGGCAGATACGCAGTATTTT.

In regard to this clone: Distinct nucleotide sequences in the sample also encode this CDR3. The chain combines TRBV11-2 with TRBJ1-1, with D uncertain. CDR3 length equals 11 residues. In germline, CDR1 is SGHAT, CDR2 FQNNGV. Trimming removed 1 base from V and 6 bases from J, with 3 bases in between. CDR3 sequence (DNA): TGTGCCAGCAGCTTAGGCGCTGAAGCTTTCTTT. Its protein product is CASSLGAEAFF.

The chain carries TRBV7-2 and TRBJ1-2; the D gene is possibly TRBD1 (5 bases). Trimming took 1 base from V and 4 from J, leaving 13 bases between them. Germline lookup yields CDR1 SGHTA and CDR2 FQGNSA. This CDR3 region has 15 residues. In DNA, the CDR3 is TGTGCCAGCAGCTTAGGGTCTGGGGCTGCCTATGGCTACACCTTC. It yields the protein CASSLGSGAAYGYTF.

The gene calls are TRBV6-6 and TRBJ1-6; the match to TRBD1 covers 7 bases. V trimming: 6 bases; J trimming: 5 bases; junction bases outside the gene matches: 7. CDR3 length: 15 residues. Germline CDR1 is MNHNY and CDR2 is SVGAGI (reference sequence). Written as DNA, the CDR3 is TGTGCCAGCAGAGAAGGGACAGTGGATAATTCACCCCTCCACTTT. Its protein product is CASREGTVDNSPLHF.

The J gene is TRBJ2-7, the V gene TRBV5-8; the match to TRBD2 covers 9 bases. V gave up 0 bases and J gave up 0 bases; unmatched junction bases: 4. CDR3 size: 16 residues. Germline-derived CDR1 and CDR2 are SGHTS and YDEGEE. The CDR3 spells CASSLVLAGFSYEQYF. The CDR3 DNA follows: TGTGCCAGCAGCTTGGTTCTAGCGGGGTTCTCCTACGAGCAGTACTTC.

This sequence joins TRBV4-2 and TRBJ2-2; D uncertain. From germline, CDR1 is LGHNA and CDR2 YNFKEQ. CDR3 length equals 16 residues. The germline V and J ends were trimmed by 4 bases and 0 bases, with 12 bases remaining between them. CDR3 in DNA: TGTGCCAGCAGCCCCGGGTGGCAATCGAACACCGGGGAGCTGTTTTTT. This translates into CASSPGWQSNTGELFF.

CDR3 sequence (DNA): TGTGCCAGCAGCCCCCTGACCCCCTCGACGGGTGTGAACCAGTACTTC. It is translated as CASSPLTPSTGVNQYF. The V gene is TRBV14, the J gene TRBJ2-5; D unclear. From germline, CDR1 is SGHDN and CDR2 FVKESK. The CDR3 loop spans 16 amino acids. The V gene lost 4 bases and the J gene lost 10 bases, with 25 bases spanning the gap.

This clone was observed a few times. The CDR3 DNA is TGCGCCAGCAGCTTCGGGACAAGTTATGGCTACACCTTC. Protein sequence: CASSFGTSYGYTF. The genes are TRBV5-1 and TRBJ1-2, with D perhaps matching TRBD1 (6 bases). CDR3 length: 13 amino acids. CDR1 is SGHRS, CDR2 YFSETQ, per germline. V was shortened by 2 bases and J by 5 bases, with 10 bases between the two germline ends.

The chain joins TRBV4-2 to TRBJ2-2, with TRBD2 matching over 9 bases. This CDR3 has 15 amino acids. V was clipped by 2 bases and J by 7 bases; unmatched bases: 5. Per the germline V gene, CDR1 is LGHNA and CDR2 is YNFKEQ. The CDR3 DNA follows: TGTGCCAGCAGCCAACAGCGGACTAGCGTCGGGGAGCTGTTTTTT. Amino acids: CASSQQRTSVGELFF.

The V gene is TRBV28, the J gene TRBJ1-1, with D possibly TRBD1 on 6 matching bases. The germline V gene encodes CDR1 MDHEN and CDR2 SYDVKM. V lost 4 bases to trimming and J lost 3 bases, with 15 bases between them. This CDR3 region has 15 residues. The CDR3 is CASSSSTSGDTEAFF. The CDR3 region has the DNA TGTGCCAGCAGTTCATCTACATCAGGGGACACTGAAGCTTTCTTT.

As DNA, the CDR3 is TGTGCCAGCAGCCAAGAAGGAACCGGGACAGGGATGGGAGCTGGCTACACCTTC. It yields the protein CASSQEGTGTGMGAGYTF. V and J are TRBV4-2 and TRBJ1-2; TRBD1 aligns across 9 bases. The germline V gene has CDR1 LGHNA and CDR2 YNFKEQ. CDR3 length: 18 amino acids. The V gene end was trimmed by 0 bases and the J gene end by 7 bases; junction bases not matched to a gene: 15.

The rearrangement links TRBV7-8 to TRBJ1-1, with a possible D match to TRBD1 (6 bases). This CDR3 is 16 amino acids long. Germline V gives CDR1 SGHVS, CDR2 FQNEAQ. The V and J ends lost 1 base and 1 base respectively, with 13 bases between them. The DNA of the CDR3 is TGTGCCAGCAGCTTAGTTCCCGGGACATCGAACACTGAAGCTTTCTTT. Protein sequence: CASSLVPGTSNTEAFF.

This clone was detected a few times. The V and J genes are TRBV13 and TRBJ1-1; TRBD1 matches at 8 bases. The V segment lost 4 bases and the J segment 0 bases; nucleotides outside the gene matches: 4. CDR3 length equals 15 residues. Per the germline V gene, CDR1 is PRHDT and CDR2 is FYEKMQ (reference sequence). The CDR3 sequence: CASSSRQGMNTEAFF. CDR3 DNA sequence: TGTGCCAGCAGCTCGCGACAGGGGATGAACACTGAAGCTTTCTTT.

The chain is built from TRBV28 and TRBJ2-3, with TRBD2 as a possible D gene (6 bases). Between the trimmed V and J ends, which lost 8 bases and 5 bases, there was a span of 11 bases. Germline V gene data show CDR1 as MDHEN and CDR2 as SYDVKM. This CDR3 has 12 residues. CDR3 protein: CASAWGGDTQYF. CDR3 DNA: TGTGCCAGCGCTTGGGGAGGAGATACGCAGTATTTT. Combining the CDR3 with reference TRBV28 and TRBJ2-3 gives the whole variable domain DVKVTQSSRYLVKRTGEKVFLECVQDMDHENMFWYRQDPGLGLRLIYFSYDVKMKEKGDIPEGYSVSREKKERFSLILESASTNQTSMYLCASAWGGDTQYFGPGTRLTVL.

The chain couples TRBV7-3 to TRBJ2-7; 9 positions match TRBD2. The length of the CDR3 is 15 residues. Germline CDR1 reads SGHTA; CDR2 reads FQGTGA. Germline trimming cut 0 bases from V and 3 bases from J; bases unmatched to any gene: 3. The CDR3 protein is CASSLTGLAGYEQYF. Written as DNA, the CDR3 is TGTGCCAGCAGCTTAACGGGACTAGCCGGCTACGAGCAGTACTTC.

A note on this clone: Other nucleotide sequences in the sample specify the same CDR3. The chain's CDR3 is CASSKGLAYEQYF. DNA for the CDR3: TGTGCCAGTAGTAAAGGACTAGCTTACGAGCAGTACTTC. The chain is built from TRBV19 and TRBJ2-7, with 8 bases that match TRBD2. The germline V gene has CDR1 LNHDA and CDR2 SQIVND (reference sequence). After removal of 4 bases from V and 4 bases from J, the junction contained 3 bases not matched to a gene. This CDR3 is built from 13 residues. Looking up the rest from reference TRBV19 and TRBJ2-7 gives the full variable domain: DGGITQSPKYLFRKEGQNVTLSCEQNLNHDAMYWYRQDPGQGLRLIYYSQIVNDFQKGDIAEGYSVSREKKESFPLTVTSAQKNPTAFYLCASSKGLAYEQYFGPGTRLTVT.

This chain joins TRBV18 and TRBJ2-3, with TRBD1 matching over 7 bases. This CDR3 has 15 residues. Trimming at V came to 3 bases and at J to 6 bases, leaving 9 bases not matched to a gene. Germline V gene data show CDR1 as KGHSH and CDR2 as LQKENI. This CDR3 reads CASSPSGQAGDTQYF. The CDR3 DNA reads TGTGCCAGCTCACCCTCCGGACAGGCGGGCGATACGCAGTATTTT.

Of note for this clone: One end of the junction fails to match germline, which may point to a read error. The gene calls are TRBV6-1 and TRBJ1-5; 7 nucleotides line up with TRBD1. This CDR3 has 16 residues. Looked up from germline, CDR1 is MNHNS and CDR2 is SASEGT. CDR3 in amino acids: CASREGTAYSNQPQHF. The CDR3, as DNA: TGTGCCAGCAGGGAAGGGACAGCGTATAGCAATCAGCCCCAGCATTTT.

The chain links TRBV6-5 to TRBJ1-1; TRBD1 agrees at 9 bases. With 6 bases clipped from V and 1 base from J, the junction kept 3 bases outside the gene matches. This CDR3 has 14 residues. From germline, CDR1 is MNHEY and CDR2 SVGAGI. The CDR3 bases are TGTGCCAGCAGACAGGGGGCGACGAACACTGAAGCTTTCTTT. This encodes CASRQGATNTEAFF.

The gene calls are TRBV28 and TRBJ2-1; 9 bases agree with TRBD1. The junction had 6 bases not matched to a gene; V was cut back by 7 bases and J by 5 bases. Germline-derived CDR1 and CDR2 are MDHEN and SYDVKM. This CDR3 has 14 amino acids. This CDR3 reads CASTLDRGDNEQFF. The CDR3 bases are TGTGCCAGCACCCTCGACAGGGGGGACAATGAGCAGTTCTTC.

This clone was found a few times. The V and J genes are TRBV29-1 and TRBJ1-1; D might be TRBD1 (5 bases). CDR1 and CDR2 (germline): SQVTM, ANQGSEA. The V end lost 7 bases, the J end lost 1 base, and 10 bases lay between the germline ends. The CDR3 consists of 12 residues. The CDR3 reads CSAGASNTEAFF. DNA of the CDR3: TGCAGCGCTGGGGCCTCGAACACTGAAGCTTTCTTT.

For this clone: Germline is not matched at one junction end, which may reflect a read error. The rearrangement uses TRBV18 and TRBJ1-4; D perhaps matches TRBD1 (5 bases). Germline CDR1 is KGHSH and CDR2 is LQKENI. The CDR3 has 18 residues. DNA of the CDR3: TGTGCCAGCTCACCAAAGGCGCCCAGTGACAGCATTAATGAAAAGCTGTTTTTT. Translation: CASSPKAPSDSINEKLFF.

V gene TRBV19 combines with J gene TRBJ2-2; maybe TRBD1 (5 bases). Trimming cost V 7 bases and J 3 bases, with 18 bases left between them. CDR3 length: 16 amino acids. The germline V gene has CDR1 LNHDA and CDR2 SQIVND (reference sequence). The CDR3 DNA reads TGTGCCAGTACCCTCAGAAGGGGCTCTTACACCGGGGAGCTGTTTTTT. It specifies CASTLRRGSYTGELFF.

V usage is TRBV11-2 and J usage is TRBJ2-7; 14 bases align to TRBD2. This CDR3 comprises 17 residues. The V and J ends lost 2 bases and 3 bases, in that order; junction bases with no gene match: 6. CDR1 is SGHAT and CDR2 is FQNNGV in the germline V gene. CDR3 in amino acids: CASSLTRTSGRIYEQYF. Here the CDR3 DNA reads TGTGCCAGCAGCTTAACTCGGACTAGCGGGAGGATCTACGAGCAGTACTTC. The variable domain in full, completed from reference TRBV11-2 and TRBJ2-7, reads EAGVAQSPRYKIIEKRQSVAFWCNPISGHATLYWYQQILGQGPKLLIQFQNNGVVDDSQLPKDRFSAERLKGVDSTLKIQPAKLEDSAVYLCASSLTRTSGRIYEQYFGPGTRLTVT.

The chain recombines TRBV7-6 with TRBJ2-7, with D tentatively TRBD2 (6 bases). CDR1 is SGHVS, CDR2 FNYEAQ, per germline. The CDR3 runs to 17 residues. Trimming took 0 bases from V and 0 from J, leaving 15 bases between them. The CDR3 DNA follows: TGTGCCAGCAGCTTAGCCGGGGGTTCGGTCGGCTCCTACGAGCAGTACTTC. This translates into CASSLAGGSVGSYEQYF.

V usage is TRBV6-1 and J usage is TRBJ1-1; weak D call: TRBD1 (5 bases). The CDR3 runs 13 residues. CDR1 and CDR2 (germline): MNHNS, SASEGT. The ends were cut back, 3 bases at V and 7 bases at J, with 12 bases in the middle. CDR3 nucleotide sequence: TGTGCCAGCAGTGAGATAAGGGGATTTGAAGCTTTCTTT. Residues: CASSEIRGFEAFF.